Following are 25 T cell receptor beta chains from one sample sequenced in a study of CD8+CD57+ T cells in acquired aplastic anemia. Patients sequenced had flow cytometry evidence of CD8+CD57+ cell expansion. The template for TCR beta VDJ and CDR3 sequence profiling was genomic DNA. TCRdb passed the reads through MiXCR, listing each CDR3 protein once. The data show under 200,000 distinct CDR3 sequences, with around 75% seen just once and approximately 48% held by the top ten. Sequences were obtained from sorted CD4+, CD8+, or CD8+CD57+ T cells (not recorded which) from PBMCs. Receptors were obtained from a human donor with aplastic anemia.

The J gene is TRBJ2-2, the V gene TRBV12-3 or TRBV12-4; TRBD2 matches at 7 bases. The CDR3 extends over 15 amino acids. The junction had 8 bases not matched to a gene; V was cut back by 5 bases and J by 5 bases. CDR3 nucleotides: TGTGCCAGCAGTCTAGAGGGCGGGAGTACCGGGGAGCTGTTTTTT. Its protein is CASSLEGGSTGELFF.

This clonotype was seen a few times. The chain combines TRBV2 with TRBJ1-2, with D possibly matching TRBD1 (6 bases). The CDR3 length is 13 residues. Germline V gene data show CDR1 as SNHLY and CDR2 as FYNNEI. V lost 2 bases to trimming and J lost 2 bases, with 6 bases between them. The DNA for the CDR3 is TGTGCCAGCAGTGAACAGGGGAACTATGGCTACACCTTC. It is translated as CASSEQGNYGYTF.

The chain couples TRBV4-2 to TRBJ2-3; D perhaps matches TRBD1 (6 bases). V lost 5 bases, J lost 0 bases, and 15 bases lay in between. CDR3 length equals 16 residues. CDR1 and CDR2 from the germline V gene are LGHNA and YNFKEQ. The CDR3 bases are TGTGCCAGCAGCTCCCAACCGGACAGTAGCACAGATACGCAGTATTTT. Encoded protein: CASSSQPDSSTDTQYF.

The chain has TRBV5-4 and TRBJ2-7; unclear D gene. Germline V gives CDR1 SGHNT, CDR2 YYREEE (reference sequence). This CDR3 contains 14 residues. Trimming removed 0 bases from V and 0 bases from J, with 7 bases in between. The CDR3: CASSLDSLSYEQYF. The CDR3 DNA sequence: TGTGCCAGCAGCTTGGACAGCCTCTCCTACGAGCAGTACTTC.

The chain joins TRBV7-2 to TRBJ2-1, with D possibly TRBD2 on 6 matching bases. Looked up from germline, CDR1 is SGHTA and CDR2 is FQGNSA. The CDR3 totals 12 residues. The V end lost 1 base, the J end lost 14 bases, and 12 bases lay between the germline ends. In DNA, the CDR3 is TGTGCCAGCAGCTTAGAGGGAGTAGCGGAGTTCTTC. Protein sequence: CASSLEGVAEFF.

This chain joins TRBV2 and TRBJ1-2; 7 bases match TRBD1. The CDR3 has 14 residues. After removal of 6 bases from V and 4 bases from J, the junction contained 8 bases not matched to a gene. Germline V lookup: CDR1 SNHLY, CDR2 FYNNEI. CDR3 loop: CASRPGQALYGYTF. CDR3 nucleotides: TGTGCCAGCAGGCCTGGACAGGCCCTCTATGGCTACACCTTC. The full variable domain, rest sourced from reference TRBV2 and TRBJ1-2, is EPEVTQTPSHQVTQMGQEVILRCVPISNHLYFYWYRQILGQKVEFLVSFYNNEISEKSEIFDDQFSVERPDGSNFTLKIRSTKLEDSAMYFCASRPGQALYGYTFGSGTRLTVV.

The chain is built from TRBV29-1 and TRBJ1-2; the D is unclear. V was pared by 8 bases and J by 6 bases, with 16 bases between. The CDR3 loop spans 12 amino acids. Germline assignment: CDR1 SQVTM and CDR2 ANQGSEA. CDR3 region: CSSRTPRDGYTF. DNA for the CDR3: TGCAGCTCCCGGACCCCGAGGGATGGCTACACCTTC.

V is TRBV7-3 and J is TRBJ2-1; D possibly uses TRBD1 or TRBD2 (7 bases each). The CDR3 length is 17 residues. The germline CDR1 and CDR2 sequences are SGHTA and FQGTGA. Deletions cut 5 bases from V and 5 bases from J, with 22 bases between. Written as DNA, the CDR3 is TGTGCCAGCAGCCTACTCGGGGACAGCGGGGAGAACAATGAGCAGTTCTTC. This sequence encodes CASSLLGDSGENNEQFF.

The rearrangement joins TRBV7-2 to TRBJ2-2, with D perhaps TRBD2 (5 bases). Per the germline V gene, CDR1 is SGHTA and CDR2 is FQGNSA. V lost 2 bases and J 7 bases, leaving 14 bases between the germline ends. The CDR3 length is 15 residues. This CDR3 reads CASSLLIRAGGELFF. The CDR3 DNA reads TGTGCCAGCAGCTTACTAATTCGGGCGGGCGGGGAGCTGTTTTTT.

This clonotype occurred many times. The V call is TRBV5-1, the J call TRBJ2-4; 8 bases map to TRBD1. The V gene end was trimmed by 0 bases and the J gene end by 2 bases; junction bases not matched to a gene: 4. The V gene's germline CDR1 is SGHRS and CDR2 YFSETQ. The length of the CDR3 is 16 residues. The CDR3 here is CASSLDQGATKNIQYF. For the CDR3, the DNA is TGCGCCAGCAGCTTGGATCAGGGGGCGACCAAAAACATTCAGTACTTC.

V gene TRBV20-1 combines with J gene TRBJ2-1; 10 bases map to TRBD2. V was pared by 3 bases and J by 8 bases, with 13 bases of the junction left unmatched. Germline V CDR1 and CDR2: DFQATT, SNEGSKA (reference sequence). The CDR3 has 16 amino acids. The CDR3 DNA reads TGCAGTGCTAGGGGTTTAAGGACTAGCGGTCGTCATGAGCAGTTCTTC. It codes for CSARGLRTSGRHEQFF.

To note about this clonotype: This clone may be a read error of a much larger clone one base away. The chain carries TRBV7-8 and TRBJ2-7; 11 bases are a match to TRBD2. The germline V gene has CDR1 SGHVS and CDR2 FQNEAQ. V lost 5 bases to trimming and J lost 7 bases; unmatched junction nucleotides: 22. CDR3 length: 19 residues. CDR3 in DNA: TGTGCCAGCAGCAACCCCTTGCTAGCGGGGGGCCACTCCTACAATGAGCAGTACTTC. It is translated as CASSNPLLAGGHSYNEQYF.

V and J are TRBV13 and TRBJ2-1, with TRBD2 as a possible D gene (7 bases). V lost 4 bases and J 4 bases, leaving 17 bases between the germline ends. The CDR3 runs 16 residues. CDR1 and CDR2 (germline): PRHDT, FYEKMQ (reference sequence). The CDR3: CASSSSQGRGYNEQFF. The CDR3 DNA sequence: TGTGCCAGCAGCTCCTCTCAGGGGAGGGGTTACAATGAGCAGTTCTTC. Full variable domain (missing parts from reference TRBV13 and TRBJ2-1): AAGVIQSPRHLIKEKRETATLKCYPIPRHDTVYWYQQGPGQDPQFLISFYEKMQSDKGSIPDRFSAQQFSDYHSELNMSSLELGDSALYFCASSSSQGRGYNEQFFGPGTRLTVL.

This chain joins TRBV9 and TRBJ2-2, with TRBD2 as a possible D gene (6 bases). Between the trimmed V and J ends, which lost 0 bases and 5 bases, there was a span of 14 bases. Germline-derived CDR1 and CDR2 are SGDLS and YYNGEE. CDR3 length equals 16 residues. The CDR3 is CASSVEGGLQTGELFF. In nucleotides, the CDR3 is TGTGCCAGCAGCGTAGAAGGAGGGCTGCAGACCGGGGAGCTGTTTTTT. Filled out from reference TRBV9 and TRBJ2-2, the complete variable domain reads DSGVTQTPKHLITATGQRVTLRCSPRSGDLSVYWYQQSLDQGLQFLIQYYNGEERAKGNILERFSAQQFPDLHSELNLSSLELGDSALYFCASSVEGGLQTGELFFGEGSRLTVL.

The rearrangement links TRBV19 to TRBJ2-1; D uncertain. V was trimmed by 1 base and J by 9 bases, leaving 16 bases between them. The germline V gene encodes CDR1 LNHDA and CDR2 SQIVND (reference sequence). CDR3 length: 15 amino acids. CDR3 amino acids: CASSIGGSLRSEQFF. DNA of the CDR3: TGTGCCAGTAGTATAGGAGGCAGTCTCCGTAGTGAGCAGTTCTTC.

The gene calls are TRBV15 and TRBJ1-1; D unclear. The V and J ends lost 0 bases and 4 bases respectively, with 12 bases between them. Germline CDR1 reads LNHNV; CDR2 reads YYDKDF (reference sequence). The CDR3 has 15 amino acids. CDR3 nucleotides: TGTGCCACCAGCAGAGATGGCGAACTGAGCACTGAAGCTTTCTTT. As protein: CATSRDGELSTEAFF.

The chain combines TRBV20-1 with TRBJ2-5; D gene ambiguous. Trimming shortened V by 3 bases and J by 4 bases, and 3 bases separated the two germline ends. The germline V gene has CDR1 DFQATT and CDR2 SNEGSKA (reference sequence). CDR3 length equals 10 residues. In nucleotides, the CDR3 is TGCAGTGCTAGTCCAGAGACCCAGTACTTC. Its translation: CSASPETQYF.

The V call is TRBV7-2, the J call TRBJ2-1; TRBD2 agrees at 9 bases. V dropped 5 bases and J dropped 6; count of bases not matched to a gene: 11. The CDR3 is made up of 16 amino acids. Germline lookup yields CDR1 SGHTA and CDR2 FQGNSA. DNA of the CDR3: TGTGCCAGCAGCCCCGTCGGGCGGGGGGGCCCCAATGAGCAGTTCTTC. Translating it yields CASSPVGRGGPNEQFF.

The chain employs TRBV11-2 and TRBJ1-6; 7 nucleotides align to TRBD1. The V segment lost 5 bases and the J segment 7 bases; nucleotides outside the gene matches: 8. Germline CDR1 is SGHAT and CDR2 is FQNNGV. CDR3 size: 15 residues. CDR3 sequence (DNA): TGTGCCAGCAGCCCTTCGACAGGGTCGAATTCACCCCTCCACTTT. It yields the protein CASSPSTGSNSPLHF. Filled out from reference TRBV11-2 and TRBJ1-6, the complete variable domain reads EAGVAQSPRYKIIEKRQSVAFWCNPISGHATLYWYQQILGQGPKLLIQFQNNGVVDDSQLPKDRFSAERLKGVDSTLKIQPAKLEDSAVYLCASSPSTGSNSPLHFGNGTRLTVT.

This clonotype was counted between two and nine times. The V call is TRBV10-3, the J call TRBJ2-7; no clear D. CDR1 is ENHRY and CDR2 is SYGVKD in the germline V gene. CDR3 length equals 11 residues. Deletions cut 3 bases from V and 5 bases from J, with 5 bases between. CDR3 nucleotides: TGTGCCATCAGTGACCGAGACGAGCAGTACTTC. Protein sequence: CAISDRDEQYF.

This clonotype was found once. CDR3 residues: CASSYLAGDTDTQYF. The CDR3 coding sequence is TGCGCCAGCAGCTACTTAGCGGGAGACACAGATACGCAGTATTTT. The chain couples TRBV5-1 to TRBJ2-3; TRBD2 matches 9 bases. After removal of 3 bases from V and 2 bases from J, the junction contained 4 bases not matched to a gene. The CDR3 extends over 15 amino acids. CDR1 is SGHRS and CDR2 is YFSETQ in the germline V gene.

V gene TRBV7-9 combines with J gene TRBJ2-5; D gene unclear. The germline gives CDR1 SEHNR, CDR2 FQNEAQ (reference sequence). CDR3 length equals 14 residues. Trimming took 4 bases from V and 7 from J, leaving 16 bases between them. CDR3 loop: CASSSSGSFGTQYF. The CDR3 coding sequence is TGTGCCAGCAGCTCCTCGGGCAGTTTCGGGACCCAGTACTTC.

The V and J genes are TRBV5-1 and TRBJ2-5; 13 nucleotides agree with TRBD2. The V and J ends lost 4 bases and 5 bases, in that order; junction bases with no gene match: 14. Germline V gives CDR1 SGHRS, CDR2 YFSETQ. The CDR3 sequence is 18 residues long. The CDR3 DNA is TGCGCCAGCAGCGCGGGAACCCTTGGACTAGCGGGGGAGGAGACCCAGTACTTC. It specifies CASSAGTLGLAGEETQYF.

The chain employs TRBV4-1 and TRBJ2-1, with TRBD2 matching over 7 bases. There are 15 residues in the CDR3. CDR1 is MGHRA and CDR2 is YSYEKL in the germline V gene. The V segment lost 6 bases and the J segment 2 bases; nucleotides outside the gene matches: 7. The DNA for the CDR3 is TGCGCCAGCAGAGAGCGGGACGCGACCTACAATGAGCAGTTCTTC. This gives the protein CASRERDATYNEQFF.

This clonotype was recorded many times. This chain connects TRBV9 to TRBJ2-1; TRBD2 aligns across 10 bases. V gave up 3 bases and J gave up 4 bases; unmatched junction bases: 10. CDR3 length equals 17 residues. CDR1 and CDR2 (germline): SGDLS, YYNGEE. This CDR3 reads CASSANQAGGAYNEQFF. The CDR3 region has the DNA TGTGCCAGCAGCGCAAACCAAGCGGGAGGGGCTTACAATGAGCAGTTCTTC. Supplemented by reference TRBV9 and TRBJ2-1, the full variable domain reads DSGVTQTPKHLITATGQRVTLRCSPRSGDLSVYWYQQSLDQGLQFLIQYYNGEERAKGNILERFSAQQFPDLHSELNLSSLELGDSALYFCASSANQAGGAYNEQFFGPGTRLTVL.